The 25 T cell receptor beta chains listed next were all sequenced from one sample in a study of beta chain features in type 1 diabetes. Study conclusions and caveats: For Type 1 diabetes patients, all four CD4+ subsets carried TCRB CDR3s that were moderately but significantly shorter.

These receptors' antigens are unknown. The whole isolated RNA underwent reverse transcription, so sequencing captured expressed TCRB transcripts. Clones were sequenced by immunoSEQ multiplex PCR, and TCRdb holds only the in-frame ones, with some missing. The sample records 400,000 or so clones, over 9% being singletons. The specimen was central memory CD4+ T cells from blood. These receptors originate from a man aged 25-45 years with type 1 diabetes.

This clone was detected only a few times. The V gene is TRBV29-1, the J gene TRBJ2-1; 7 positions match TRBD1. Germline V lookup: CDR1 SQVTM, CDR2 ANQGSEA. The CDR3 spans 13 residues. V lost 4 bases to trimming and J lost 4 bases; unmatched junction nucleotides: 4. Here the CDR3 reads CSVGTGVYNEQFF. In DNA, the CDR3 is TGCAGCGTTGGTACAGGGGTGTACAATGAGCAGTTCTTC.

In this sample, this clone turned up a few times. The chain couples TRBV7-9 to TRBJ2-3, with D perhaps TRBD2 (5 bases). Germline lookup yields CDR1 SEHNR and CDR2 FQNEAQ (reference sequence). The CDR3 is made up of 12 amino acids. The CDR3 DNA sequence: TGTGCTGGCGGGTCGCTCACAGATACGCAGTATTTT. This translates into CAGGSLTDTQYF.

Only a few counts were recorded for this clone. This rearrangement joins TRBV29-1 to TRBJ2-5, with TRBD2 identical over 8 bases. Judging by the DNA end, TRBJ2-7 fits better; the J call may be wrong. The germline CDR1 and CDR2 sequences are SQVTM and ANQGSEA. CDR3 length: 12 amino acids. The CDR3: CSAGGENGEQYF. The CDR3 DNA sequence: TGCAGTGCCGGGGGGGAAAATGGCGAGCAGTACTTC.

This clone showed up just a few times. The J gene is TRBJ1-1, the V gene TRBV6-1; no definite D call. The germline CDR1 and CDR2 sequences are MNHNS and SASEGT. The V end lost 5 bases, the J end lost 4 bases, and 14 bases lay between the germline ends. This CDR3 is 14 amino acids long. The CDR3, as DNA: TGTGCCAGCAGTCCTCGGGGTGAACGCACTGAAGCTTTCTTT. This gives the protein CASSPRGERTEAFF.

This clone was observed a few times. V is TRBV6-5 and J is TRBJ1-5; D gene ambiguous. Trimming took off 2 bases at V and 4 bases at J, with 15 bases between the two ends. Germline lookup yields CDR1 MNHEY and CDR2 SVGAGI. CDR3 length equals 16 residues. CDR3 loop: CASSYDGGLGNQPQHF. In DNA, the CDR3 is TGTGCCAGCAGTTACGACGGAGGGTTAGGAAATCAGCCCCAGCATTTT.

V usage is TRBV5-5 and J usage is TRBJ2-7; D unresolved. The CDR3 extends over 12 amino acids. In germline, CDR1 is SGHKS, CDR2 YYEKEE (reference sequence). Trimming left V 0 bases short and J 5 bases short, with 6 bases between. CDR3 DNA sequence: TGTGCCAGCAGCTTGGCAAGGAACGAGCAGTACTTC. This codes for CASSLARNEQYF. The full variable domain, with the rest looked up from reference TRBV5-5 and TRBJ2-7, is DAGVTQSPTHLIKTRGQQVTLRCSPISGHKSVSWYQQVLGQGPQFIFQYYEKEERGRGNFPDRFSARQFPNYSSELNVNALLLGDSALYLCASSLARNEQYFGPGTRLTVT.

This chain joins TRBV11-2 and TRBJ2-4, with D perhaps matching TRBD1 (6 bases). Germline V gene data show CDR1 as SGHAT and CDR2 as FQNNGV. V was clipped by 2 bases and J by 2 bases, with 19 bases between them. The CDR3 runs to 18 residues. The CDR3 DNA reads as TGTGCCAGCAGCTTAAGAGGGATCTCAGGGGCTTCCAAAAACATTCAGTACTTC. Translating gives CASSLRGISGASKNIQYF.

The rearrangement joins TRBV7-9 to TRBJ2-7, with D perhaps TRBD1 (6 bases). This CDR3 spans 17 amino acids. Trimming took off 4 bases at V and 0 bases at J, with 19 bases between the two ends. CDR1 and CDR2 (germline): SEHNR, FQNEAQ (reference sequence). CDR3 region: CASSSPWLTGDSYEQYF. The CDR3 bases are TGTGCCAGCAGCTCACCCTGGCTGACAGGTGACTCCTACGAGCAGTACTTC.

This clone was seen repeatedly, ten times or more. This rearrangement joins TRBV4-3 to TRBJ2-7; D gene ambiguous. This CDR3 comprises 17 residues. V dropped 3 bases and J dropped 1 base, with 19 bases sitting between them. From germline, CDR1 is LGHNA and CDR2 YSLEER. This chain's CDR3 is CASSQDPWVAASYEQYF. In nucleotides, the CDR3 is TGCGCCAGCAGCCAGGACCCCTGGGTGGCGGCTTCCTACGAGCAGTACTTC.

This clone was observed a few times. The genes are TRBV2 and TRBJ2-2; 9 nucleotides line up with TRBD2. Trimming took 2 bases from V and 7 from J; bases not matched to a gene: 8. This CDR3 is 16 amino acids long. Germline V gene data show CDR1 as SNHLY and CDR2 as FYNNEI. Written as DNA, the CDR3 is TGTGCCAGCAGTGAAAGAGGGACTAGCAGAGTCGGGGAGCTGTTTTTT. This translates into CASSERGTSRVGELFF. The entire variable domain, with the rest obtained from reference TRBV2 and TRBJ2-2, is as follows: EPEVTQTPSHQVTQMGQEVILRCVPISNHLYFYWYRQILGQKVEFLVSFYNNEISEKSEIFDDQFSVERPDGSNFTLKIRSTKLEDSAMYFCASSERGTSRVGELFFGEGSRLTVL.

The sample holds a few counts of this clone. The chain's CDR3 is CASSPTLDASGNTIYF. Written as DNA, the CDR3 is TGTGCCAGCTCACCGACATTGGACGCCTCTGGAAACACCATATATTTT. The chain joins TRBV18 to TRBJ1-3; D remains ambiguous. Germline lookup yields CDR1 KGHSH and CDR2 LQKENI. This CDR3 is 16 amino acids long. V shed 3 bases and J shed 0 bases, with 12 bases lying between them.

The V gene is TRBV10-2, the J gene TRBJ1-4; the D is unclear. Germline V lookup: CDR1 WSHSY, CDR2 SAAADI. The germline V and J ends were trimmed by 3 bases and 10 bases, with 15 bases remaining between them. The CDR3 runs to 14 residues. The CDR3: CASSDQERFGKLFF. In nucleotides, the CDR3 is TGCGCCAGCAGTGACCAAGAAAGGTTTGGAAAACTGTTTTTT.

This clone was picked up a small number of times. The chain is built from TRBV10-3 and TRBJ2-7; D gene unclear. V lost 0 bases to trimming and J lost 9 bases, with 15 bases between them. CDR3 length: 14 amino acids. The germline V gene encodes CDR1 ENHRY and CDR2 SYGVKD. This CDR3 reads CAISESLGPVGQYF. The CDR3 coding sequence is TGTGCCATCAGTGAGTCTTTGGGCCCGGTAGGGCAGTACTTC.

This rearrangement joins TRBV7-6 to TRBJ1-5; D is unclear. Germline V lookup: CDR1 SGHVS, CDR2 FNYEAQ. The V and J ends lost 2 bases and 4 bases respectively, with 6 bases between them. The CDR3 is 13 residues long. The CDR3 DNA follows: TGTGCCAGCAGCTTAAACGTTAATCAGCCCCAGCATTTT. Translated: CASSLNVNQPQHF.

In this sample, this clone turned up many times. The CDR3 DNA reads as TGTGCCAGCAGCCAGAGGGACAGGGAGTGGGCCTATGGCTACACCTTC. Protein sequence: CASSQRDREWAYGYTF. The V call is TRBV14, the J call TRBJ1-2, with TRBD1 matching 9 bases. Trimming removed 3 bases from V and 4 bases from J; junction bases left unmatched: 9. This CDR3 region has 16 residues. Germline assignment: CDR1 SGHDN and CDR2 FVKESK.

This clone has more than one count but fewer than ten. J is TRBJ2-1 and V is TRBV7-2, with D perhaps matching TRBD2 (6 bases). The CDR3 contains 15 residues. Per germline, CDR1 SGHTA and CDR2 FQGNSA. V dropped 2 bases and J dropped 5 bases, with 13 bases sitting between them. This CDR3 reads CASSLRGGEHNEQFF. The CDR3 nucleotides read TGTGCCAGCAGCTTAAGGGGCGGGGAACACAATGAGCAGTTCTTC.

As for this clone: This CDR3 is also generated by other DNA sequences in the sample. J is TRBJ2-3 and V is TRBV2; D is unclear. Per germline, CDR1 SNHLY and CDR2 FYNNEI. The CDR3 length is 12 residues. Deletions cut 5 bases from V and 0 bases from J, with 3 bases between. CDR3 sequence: CASSYSTDTQYF. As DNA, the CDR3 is TGTGCCAGCAGTTACAGCACAGATACGCAGTATTTT.

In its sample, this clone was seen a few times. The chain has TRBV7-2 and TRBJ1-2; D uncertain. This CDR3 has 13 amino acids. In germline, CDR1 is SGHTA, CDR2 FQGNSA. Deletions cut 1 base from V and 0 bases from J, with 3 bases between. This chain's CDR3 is CASSLGANYGYTF. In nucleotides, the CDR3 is TGTGCCAGCAGCTTAGGGGCTAACTATGGCTACACCTTC.

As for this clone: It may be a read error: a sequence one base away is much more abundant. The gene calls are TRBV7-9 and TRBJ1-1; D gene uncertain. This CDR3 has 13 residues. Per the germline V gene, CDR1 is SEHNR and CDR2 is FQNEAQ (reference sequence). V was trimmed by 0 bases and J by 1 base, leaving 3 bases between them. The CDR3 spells CASSLARNTEAFF. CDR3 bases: TGTGCCAGCAGCTTAGCGAGGAACACTGAAGCTTTCTTT. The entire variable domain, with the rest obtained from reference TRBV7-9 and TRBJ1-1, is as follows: DTGVSQNPRHKITKRGQNVTFRCDPISEHNRLYWYRQTLGQGPEFLTYFQNEAQLEKSRLLSDRFSAERPKGSFSTLEIQRTEQGDSAMYLCASSLARNTEAFFGQGTRLTVV.

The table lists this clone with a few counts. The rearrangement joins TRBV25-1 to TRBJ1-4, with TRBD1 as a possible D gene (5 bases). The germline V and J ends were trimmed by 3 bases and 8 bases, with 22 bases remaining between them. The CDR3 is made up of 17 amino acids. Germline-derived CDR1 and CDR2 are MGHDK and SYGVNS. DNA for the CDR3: TGTGCCAGCAGTGAGTTGCAGGGATTGGGTGTTGGAGAAAAACTGTTTTTT. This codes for CASSELQGLGVGEKLFF.

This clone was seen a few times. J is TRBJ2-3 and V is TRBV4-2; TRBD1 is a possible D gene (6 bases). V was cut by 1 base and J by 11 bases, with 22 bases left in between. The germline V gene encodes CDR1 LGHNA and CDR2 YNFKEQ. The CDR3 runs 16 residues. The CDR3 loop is CASSQGRDNLLYWQYF. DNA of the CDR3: TGTGCCAGCAGCCAAGGCCGGGACAATCTTTTATACTGGCAGTATTTT.

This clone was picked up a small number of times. The DNA for the CDR3 is TGCGCCAGCAGCTTGGGCCCCCAGCGGGGCAATGAGCAGTTCTTC. Translated: CASSLGPQRGNEQFF. The rearrangement joins TRBV4-3 to TRBJ2-1; 7 bases are a match to TRBD2. This CDR3 comprises 15 residues. CDR1 and CDR2 (germline): LGHNA, YSLEER. V shed 5 bases and J 6 bases; nucleotides not matched to a gene: 10.

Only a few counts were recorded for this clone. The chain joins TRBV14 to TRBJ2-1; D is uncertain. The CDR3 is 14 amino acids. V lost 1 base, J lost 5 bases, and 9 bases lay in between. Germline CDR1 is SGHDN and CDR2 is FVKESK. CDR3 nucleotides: TGTGCCAGCAGCCAAGCCAACAGCCACAATGAGCAGTTCTTC. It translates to CASSQANSHNEQFF. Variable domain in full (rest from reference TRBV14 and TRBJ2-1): EAGVTQFPSHSVIEKGQTVTLRCDPISGHDNLYWYRRVMGKEIKFLLHFVKESKQDESGMPNNRFLAERTGGTYSTLKVQPAELEDSGVYFCASSQANSHNEQFFGPGTRLTVL.

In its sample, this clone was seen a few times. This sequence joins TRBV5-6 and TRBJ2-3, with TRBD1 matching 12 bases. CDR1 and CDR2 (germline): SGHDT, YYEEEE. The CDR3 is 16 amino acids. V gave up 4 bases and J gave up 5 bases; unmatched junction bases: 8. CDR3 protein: CASSIRDRGHGDTQYF. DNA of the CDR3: TGTGCCAGCAGCATCCGGGACAGGGGGCATGGAGATACGCAGTATTTT.

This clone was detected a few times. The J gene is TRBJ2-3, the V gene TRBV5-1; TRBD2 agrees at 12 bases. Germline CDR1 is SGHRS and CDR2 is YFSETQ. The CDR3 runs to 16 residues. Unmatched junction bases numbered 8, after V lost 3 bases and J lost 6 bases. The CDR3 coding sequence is TGCGCCAGCAGCTCGGGACTAGCGGGTCCAGTGGATACGCAGTATTTT. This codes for CASSSGLAGPVDTQYF.